This TCR beta chain was recorded in a study of blood T cell repertoires in COVID-19. Looking at the study overall: Samples taken during acute and convalescent COVID-19 were collected in the United States, Italy and Spain. PBMCs, B-cell-depleted T cells, or T cells were the source of the cDNA or gDNA that made up the material.

CDR3 length: 16 amino acids. Germline CDR1 SGHTS, CDR2 YDEGEE. With 2 bases clipped from V and 0 bases from J, the junction kept 4 bases outside the gene matches. Per the authors' pipeline: Using reference gene primer amplification, nucleated cell counts were estimated. Repertoires were generated with immunoSEQ multiplex PCR, while TCRdb's copy carries only in-frame clones and drops some. V and J calls and clone size are given by that table; D and trimming were obtained from the DNA. The table has around 260,000 clones, under 85% seen once. Enrolment of Seattle patients took place during active infection, and they were followed longitudinally.

Specimen: peripheral blood. The rearrangement links TRBV5-8 to TRBJ1-4, with 7 bases identical to TRBD1. This receptor was taken from a human donor with COVID-19, enrolled during active disease. The donor label of this sample is uncertain. In DNA form, the CDR3 reads TGTGCCAGCAGCTTCAGGGGGTTTGCAACTAATGAAAAACTGTTTTTT. Translating gives CASSFRGFATNEKLFF.